These T cell receptor beta chains were read from a single sample in a study of shared clonotypes between healthy human individuals. Using immunoSEQ multiplex PCR, the repertoire was profiled, and TCRdb retains in-frame clones only, with some absent. The sample yields hundreds of thousands of clones, around 81% seen once. Sequenced sample: PBMCs. These receptors were collected from a woman between 35 and 50 years old in good health. Some clones in this sample may be carry-over from other donors' samples. Each CDR3 is given with its conserved first and last residue. D genes are given only for firm matches. Rows give clone size only sometimes, using once, few, many, or a class for an expanded clone.

D gene,clone size,V gene,J gene,CDR3 protein,CDR3 DNA
TRBD2,NA,TRBV10-2,TRBJ2-3,CATATLAGGPKSTDTQYF,TGCGCCACCGCCACCCTAGCGGGAGGGCCTAAGAGCACAGATACGCAGTATTTT
NA,NA,TRBV5-4,TRBJ2-7,CASSLDLLNYEQYF,TGTGCCAGCAGCTTGGATCTACTTAACTACGAGCAGTACTTC
NA,NA,TRBV5-6,TRBJ2-5,CASSLRSEETQYF,TGTGCCAGCAGCTTGCGGTCTGAAGAGACCCAGTACTTC
TRBD1,NA,TRBV4-1,TRBJ1-2,CASRPTLTGHYGYTF,TGCGCCAGCAGACCAACCCTGACAGGGCACTATGGCTACACCTTC
TRBD2,many,TRBV25-1,TRBJ2-7,CASRAGGEQYF,TGTGCCAGCAGAGCGGGGGGGGAGCAGTACTTC
TRBD2,once,TRBV6-4,TRBJ2-2,CASSPLAGGDTGELFF,TGTGCCAGCAGTCCCTTAGCGGGAGGGGACACCGGGGAGCTGTTTTTT
NA,NA,TRBV5-1,TRBJ2-7,CASSLTKTMGYEQYF,TGCGCCAGCAGCTTGACTAAGACGATGGGGTACGAGCAGTACTTC
TRBD1,NA,TRBV4-2,TRBJ2-7,CASSQNAGQVLYYEQYF,TGTGCCAGCTCCCAAAACGCGGGACAGGTTTTATACTACGAGCAGTACTTC
NA,NA,TRBV21-1,TRBJ2-7,CASSKGLHRRPYEQYF,TGTGCCAGCAGCAAAGGGCTTCACAGGAGGCCCTACGAGCAGTACTTC
TRBD2,NA,TRBV5-4,TRBJ2-1,CASRPATSGPRGQFF,TGTGCCAGCCGCCCGGCCACTAGCGGACCACGGGGGCAGTTCTTC
NA,many,TRBV7-9,TRBJ1-2,CASSLTVANYGYTF,TGTGCCAGCAGCTTAACAGTAGCTAACTATGGCTACACCTTC
NA,once,TRBV5-1,TRBJ1-1,CASSLGGQEEAFF,TGCGCCAGCAGCTTGGGGGGGCAGGAAGAAGCTTTCTTT
TRBD1,NA,TRBV28,TRBJ1-4,CASKTGGNEKLFF,TGTGCCAGCAAGACAGGGGGAAATGAAAAACTGTTTTTT
TRBD1,once,TRBV6-6,TRBJ2-3,CASRGTGASTDTQYF,TGTGCCAGCAGGGGGACAGGGGCTAGCACAGATACGCAGTATTTT
NA,NA,TRBV7-2,TRBJ1-2,CASSPSGGQSYGYTF,TGTGCCAGCAGCCCAAGCGGGGGCCAATCCTATGGCTACACCTTC
NA,NA,TRBV4-1,TRBJ1-2,CASSREITASYGYTF,TGCGCCAGCAGCCGAGAAATTACAGCTTCCTATGGCTACACCTTC
TRBD1,NA,TRBV7-3,TRBJ2-7,CASSEDRDNEQYF,TGTGCCAGCAGCGAGGACAGGGACAACGAGCAGTACTTC
NA,NA,TRBV29-1,TRBJ1-1,CSVQIQGGTEAFF,TGCAGCGTCCAGATACAGGGTGGGACTGAAGCTTTCTTT
NA,NA,TRBV21-1,TRBJ2-5,CASSAPPGETQYF,TGTGCCAGCAGCGCCCCGCCGGGAGAGACCCAGTACTTC
NA,NA,TRBV7-3,TRBJ1-1,CASSILRGTEAFF,TGTGCCAGCAGCATCCTTCGGGGCACTGAAGCTTTCTTT
NA,NA,TRBV7-8,TRBJ2-7,CASSLAMGFGYEQYF,TGTGCCAGCAGCTTAGCGATGGGCTTCGGGTACGAGCAGTACTTC
NA,once,TRBV27,TRBJ2-5,CASSLVGQETQYF,TGTGCCAGCAGCCTAGTGGGCCAAGAGACCCAGTACTTC
NA,NA,TRBV11-2,TRBJ2-7,CASSAHEEQYF,TGTGCCAGCAGCGCTCACGAGGAGCAGTACTTC